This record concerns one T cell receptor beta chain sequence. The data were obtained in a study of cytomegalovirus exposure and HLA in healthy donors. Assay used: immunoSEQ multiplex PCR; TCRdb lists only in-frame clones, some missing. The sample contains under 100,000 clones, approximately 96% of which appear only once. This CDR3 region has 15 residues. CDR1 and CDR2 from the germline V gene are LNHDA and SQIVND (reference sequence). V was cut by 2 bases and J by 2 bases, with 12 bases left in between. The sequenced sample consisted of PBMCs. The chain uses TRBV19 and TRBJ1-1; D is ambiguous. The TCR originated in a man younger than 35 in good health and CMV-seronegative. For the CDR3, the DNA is TGTGCCAGTAGTATACCAGGCACTTTTAACACTGAAGCTTTCTTT. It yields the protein CASSIPGTFNTEAFF.